Listed below are T cell receptor beta chains from one sample, sequenced in a study of long-term antiretroviral therapy in people with HIV. Produced via immunoSEQ multiplex PCR; TCRdb's table is partial and in-frame only. The data contain 24,000 or so clones, 90% to 95% of them seen just once; the ten biggest clones take up 2% to 2.5%. Sequencing was performed on unsorted PBMCs, taken almost 5 years after starting antiretroviral therapy. The receptors derive from a woman between 45 and 65 years old with HIV. Each CDR3 is given with its conserved first and last residue. The order of the fields is CDR3 protein, V gene, J gene.

CDR3: CSATGDYEQYF; V: TRBV29-1; J: TRBJ2-7
CDR3: CASRTGEDYGYTF; V: TRBV6-1; J: TRBJ1-2
CDR3: CASSNLAGINEQFF; V: TRBV7-2; J: TRBJ2-1
CDR3: CASSEWDQETQYF; V: TRBV6-5; J: TRBJ2-5
CDR3: CASSASETGGGETQYF; V: TRBV28; J: TRBJ2-5
CDR3: CASSLAGGDKNIQYF; V: TRBV5-1; J: TRBJ2-4
CDR3: CASSLDIGTDTQYF; V: TRBV5-6; J: TRBJ2-3
CDR3: CASSPGGSIYGYTF; V: TRBV5-6; J: TRBJ1-2
CDR3: CASSYSRLAYNEQFF; V: TRBV6-5; J: TRBJ2-1
CDR3: CASSQYRVSGYNEQFF; V: TRBV16; J: TRBJ2-1
CDR3: CASSATSGTSLRGELFF; V: TRBV9; J: TRBJ2-2
CDR3: CASQRGGYNEQFF; V: TRBV6-5; J: TRBJ2-1
CDR3: CASSTQGAMNTEAFF; V: TRBV7-9; J: TRBJ1-1
CDR3: CASSLPRATGRAETQYF; V: TRBV7-6; J: TRBJ2-5
CDR3: CASGAPSGSITDTQYF; V: TRBV25-1; J: TRBJ2-3
CDR3: CASSLAYQETQYF; V: TRBV7-8; J: TRBJ2-5
CDR3: CASSLNGGEQFF; V: TRBV5-8; J: TRBJ2-1
CDR3: CASSLGVSGNTIYF; V: TRBV7-2; J: TRBJ1-3
CDR3: CASRLGVSSYNEQFF; V: TRBV6-7; J: TRBJ2-1